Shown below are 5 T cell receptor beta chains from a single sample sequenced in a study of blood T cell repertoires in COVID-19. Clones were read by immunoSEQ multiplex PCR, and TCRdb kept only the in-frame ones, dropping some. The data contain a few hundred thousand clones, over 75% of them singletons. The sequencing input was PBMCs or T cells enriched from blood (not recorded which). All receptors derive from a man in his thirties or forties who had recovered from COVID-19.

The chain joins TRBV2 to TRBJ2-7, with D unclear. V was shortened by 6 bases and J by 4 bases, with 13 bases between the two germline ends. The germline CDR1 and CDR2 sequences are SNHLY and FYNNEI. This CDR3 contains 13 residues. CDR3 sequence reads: CASSYLSQYEQYF. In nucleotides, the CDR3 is TGTGCCAGCAGCTACCTGAGTCAATACGAGCAGTACTTC. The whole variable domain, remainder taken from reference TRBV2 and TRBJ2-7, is EPEVTQTPSHQVTQMGQEVILRCVPISNHLYFYWYRQILGQKVEFLVSFYNNEISEKSEIFDDQFSVERPDGSNFTLKIRSTKLEDSAMYFCASSYLSQYEQYFGPGTRLTVT.

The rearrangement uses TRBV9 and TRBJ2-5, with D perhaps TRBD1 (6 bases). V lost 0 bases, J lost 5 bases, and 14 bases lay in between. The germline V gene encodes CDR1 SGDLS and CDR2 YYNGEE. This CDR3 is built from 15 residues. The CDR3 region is CASSVGRGFRETQYF. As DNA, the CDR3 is TGTGCCAGCAGCGTAGGAAGGGGGTTCCGCGAGACCCAGTACTTC.

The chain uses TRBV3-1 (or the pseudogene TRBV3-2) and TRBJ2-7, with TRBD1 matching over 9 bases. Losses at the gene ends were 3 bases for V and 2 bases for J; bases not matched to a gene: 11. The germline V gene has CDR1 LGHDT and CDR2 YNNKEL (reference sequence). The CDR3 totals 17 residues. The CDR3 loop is CASSQRRPGQGPYEQYF. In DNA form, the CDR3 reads TGTGCCAGCAGCCAGAGAAGACCGGGACAGGGACCCTACGAGCAGTACTTC.

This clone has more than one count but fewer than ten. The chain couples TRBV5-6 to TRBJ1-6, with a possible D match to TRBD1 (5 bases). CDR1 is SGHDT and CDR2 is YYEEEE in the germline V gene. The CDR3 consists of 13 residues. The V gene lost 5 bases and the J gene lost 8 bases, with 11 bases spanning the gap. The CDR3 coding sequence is TGTGCCAGCAGTTTCCCGGGGGATTCACCCCTCCACTTT. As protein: CASSFPGDSPLHF.

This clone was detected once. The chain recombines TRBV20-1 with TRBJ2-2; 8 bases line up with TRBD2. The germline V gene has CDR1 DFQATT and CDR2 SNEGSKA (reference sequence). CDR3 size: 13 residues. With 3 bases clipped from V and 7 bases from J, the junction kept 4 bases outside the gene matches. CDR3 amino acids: CSASAGGYGELFF. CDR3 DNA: TGCAGTGCTAGTGCGGGGGGTTACGGGGAGCTGTTTTTT.